The next 6 T cell receptor beta chains were all read from a single sample in a study of blood T cell repertoires in COVID-19. TCRdb's table, derived via immunoSEQ multiplex PCR, lists solely in-frame clones and lacks some. The sample contains about 92,000 clones, roughly 80% of which appear only once. Input material: peripheral blood. The source of these receptors is a woman older than 75 with active or convalescent COVID-19.

This clone showed up just a few times. The rearrangement links TRBV7-2 to TRBJ2-2, with TRBD2 matching over 11 bases. With 6 bases clipped from V and 1 base from J, the junction kept 7 bases outside the gene matches. There are 17 residues in the CDR3. Per the germline V gene, CDR1 is SGHTA and CDR2 is FQGNSA. The CDR3 loop is CASRGLAGGLNTGELFF. The CDR3 bases are TGTGCCAGCAGAGGGCTAGCGGGGGGACTGAACACCGGGGAGCTGTTTTTT.

The chain carries TRBV30 and TRBJ2-1; D may be TRBD1 (5 bases). In germline, CDR1 is GTSNPN, CDR2 SVGIG (reference sequence). This CDR3 contains 12 residues. The CDR3: CAQDGSYNEQFF. In nucleotides, the CDR3 is TGTGCACAGGACGGGTCCTACAATGAGCAGTTCTTC.

The gene calls are TRBV5-1 and TRBJ1-2; no clear D. The V gene lost 0 bases and the J gene lost 2 bases, with 11 bases spanning the gap. The germline gives CDR1 SGHRS, CDR2 YFSETQ. This CDR3 comprises 15 residues. CDR3 coding DNA: TGCGCCAGCAGCTTGGGTGTAAACCGGAACTATGGCTACACCTTC. Amino acid sequence: CASSLGVNRNYGYTF.

The CDR3 sequence is CASSARTSGRDTQYF. In DNA, the CDR3 is TGTGCCAGCAGTGCCCGGACTAGCGGGCGAGATACGCAGTATTTT. This sequence joins TRBV2 and TRBJ2-3, with 11 bases identical to TRBD2. From germline, CDR1 is SNHLY and CDR2 FYNNEI. The V gene end was trimmed by 4 bases and the J gene end by 5 bases; junction bases not matched to a gene: 5. The CDR3 sequence is 15 residues long.

This clone was seen only a few times. The genes are TRBV5-8 and TRBJ2-2, with 9 positions matching TRBD1. CDR3 length: 14 amino acids. V dropped 4 bases and J dropped 7; count of bases not matched to a gene: 5. CDR1 and CDR2 from the germline V gene are SGHTS and YDEGEE. The CDR3 here is CASSGQGISGELFF. Written as DNA, the CDR3 is TGTGCCAGCAGCGGACAGGGGATAAGCGGGGAGCTGTTTTTT.

The genes are TRBV30 and TRBJ2-7; TRBD1 matches at 8 bases. The CDR3 totals 12 residues. J lost 6 bases, V lost 3 bases, and 4 bases had no gene match. The germline gives CDR1 GTSNPN, CDR2 SVGIG (reference sequence). The CDR3: CAWSPTGVEQYF. CDR3 sequence (DNA): TGTGCCTGGAGCCCGACAGGGGTCGAGCAGTACTTC.